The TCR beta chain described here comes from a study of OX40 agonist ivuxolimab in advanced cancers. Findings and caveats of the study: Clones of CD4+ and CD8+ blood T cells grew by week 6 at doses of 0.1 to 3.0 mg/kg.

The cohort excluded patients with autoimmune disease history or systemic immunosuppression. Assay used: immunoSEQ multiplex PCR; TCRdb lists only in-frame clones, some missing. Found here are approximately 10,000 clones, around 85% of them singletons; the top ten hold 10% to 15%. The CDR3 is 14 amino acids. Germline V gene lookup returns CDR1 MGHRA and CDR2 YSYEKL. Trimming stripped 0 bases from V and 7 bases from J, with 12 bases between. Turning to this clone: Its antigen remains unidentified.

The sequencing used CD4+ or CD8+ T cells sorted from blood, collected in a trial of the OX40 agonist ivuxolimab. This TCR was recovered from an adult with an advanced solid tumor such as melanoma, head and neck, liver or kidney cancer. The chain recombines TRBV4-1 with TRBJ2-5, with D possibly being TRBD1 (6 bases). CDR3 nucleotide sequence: TGCGCCAGCAGCCAAGATCGGGACATGGGGACCCAGTACTTC. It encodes CASSQDRDMGTQYF.